Shown below are 31 T cell receptor beta chains from a single sample sequenced in a study of identical twins. TCRdb used MiXCR to reprocess the 5' RACE reads, holding one entry per CDR3 protein. This table holds fewer than 250,000 distinct CDR3 sequences, more than 15% found once. Separately, the same data were catalogued under a study of T cells expressing NK-cell markers.

Sequenced input: CD8+ T cells sorted from blood. These receptors came from a woman aged 18-29 years in good health.

This clonotype was detected a few times. This sequence joins TRBV7-9 and TRBJ2-1, with TRBD2 matching over 14 bases. With 4 bases clipped from V and 9 bases from J, the junction kept 5 bases outside the gene matches. The V gene's germline CDR1 is SEHNR and CDR2 FQNEAQ (reference sequence). The CDR3 runs 15 residues. The CDR3 region has the DNA TGTGCCAGCAGCTCCACGGGGACTAGCGGGGGTGAGCAGTTCTTC. Encoded protein: CASSSTGTSGGEQFF.

J is TRBJ2-3 and V is TRBV7-7; perhaps TRBD2 as D (6 bases). The CDR3 spans 13 residues. V lost 2 bases and J 6 bases, leaving 9 bases between the germline ends. The germline V gene has CDR1 SSHAT and CDR2 FNYEAQ (reference sequence). The CDR3 DNA follows: TGTGCCAGCAGCTTAATCGGAGGGGATACGCAGTATTTT. Translating it yields CASSLIGGDTQYF. Looking up the rest from reference TRBV7-7 and TRBJ2-3 gives the full variable domain: GAGVSQSPRYKVTKRGQDVTLRCDPISSHATLYWYQQALGQGPEFLTYFNYEAQPDKSGLPSDRFSAERPEGSISTLTIQRTEQRDSAMYRCASSLIGGDTQYFGPGTRLTVL.

The chain is built from TRBV7-8 and TRBJ2-1; 7 bases are a match to TRBD2. CDR1 is SGHVS and CDR2 is FQNEAQ in the germline V gene. CDR3 length: 16 amino acids. The V segment lost 3 bases and the J segment 4 bases; nucleotides outside the gene matches: 9. The CDR3: CASSLQTKRGYNEQFF. Written as DNA, the CDR3 is TGTGCCAGCAGCTTGCAGACTAAGCGGGGTTACAATGAGCAGTTCTTC.

This clonotype was observed a handful of times. V gene TRBV12-3 or TRBV12-4 combines with J gene TRBJ2-7, with D tentatively TRBD2 (6 bases). The CDR3 consists of 15 residues. V lost 1 base and J lost 6, with 16 bases in between. The CDR3 loop is CASSLVRLAAGEQYF. DNA for the CDR3: TGTGCCAGCAGTTTAGTTCGCTTGGCAGCGGGCGAGCAGTACTTC.

The CDR3 sequence is CASSPGLVEVSYEQYF. CDR3 sequence (DNA): TGTGCCAGCTCCCCCGGACTCGTGGAAGTATCCTACGAGCAGTACTTC. The genes are TRBV18 and TRBJ2-7; tentatively, D is TRBD2 (5 bases). CDR1 and CDR2 from the germline V gene are KGHSH and LQKENI. The V and J ends lost 6 bases and 1 base respectively, with 19 bases between them. The CDR3 contains 16 residues.

This clonotype was picked up a small number of times. Relative to the germline gene, one junction end is altered; a read error may explain this. The chain is built from TRBV10-3 and TRBJ2-1; 10 bases line up with TRBD2. CDR1 and CDR2 from the germline V gene are ENHRY and SYGVKD. The CDR3 totals 14 residues. The DNA for the CDR3 is TGTGCCACGGACCCTAGCGGGAGTAGGAATGAGCAGGGTTTC. It encodes CATDPSGSRNEQGF.

The chain combines TRBV11-1 with TRBJ2-6; TRBD2 is a possible D gene (5 bases). V lost 4 bases and J lost 0, with 19 bases in between. Per germline, CDR1 SGHAT and CDR2 FQDESV (reference sequence). The length of the CDR3 is 19 residues. CDR3 protein: CASSYPPGEGNSGANVLTF. Written as DNA, the CDR3 is TGTGCCAGCAGCTACCCCCCGGGTGAGGGCAACTCTGGGGCCAACGTCCTGACTTTC.

This clonotype showed up just a few times. The V and J genes are TRBV29-1 and TRBJ2-3; D not certain. Germline CDR1 reads SQVTM; CDR2 reads ANQGSEA. This CDR3 spans 12 amino acids. The V gene lost 4 bases and the J gene lost 3 bases, with 8 bases spanning the gap. In DNA, the CDR3 is TGCAGCGTTGTATCTAGGACAGATACGCAGTATTTT. This gives the protein CSVVSRTDTQYF.

This clonotype was counted a few times. V is TRBV5-6 and J is TRBJ2-3; D not resolved. The V gene lost 4 bases and the J gene lost 0 bases, with 15 bases spanning the gap. Per germline, CDR1 SGHDT and CDR2 YYEEEE. This CDR3 contains 16 residues. The CDR3 protein is CASSLYYKPSTDTQYF. CDR3 sequence (DNA): TGTGCCAGCAGCCTCTATTACAAACCAAGCACAGATACGCAGTATTTT.

This clonotype was detected a few times. J is TRBJ2-3 and V is TRBV20-1, with 8 bases that match TRBD2. CDR1 DFQATT and CDR2 SNEGSKA come from the germline V gene (reference sequence). Trimming cost V 3 bases and J 9 bases; bases outside gene matches: 5. This CDR3 contains 12 residues. This CDR3 is CSASSGGDTQYF. The CDR3 DNA reads TGCAGTGCTAGTTCGGGAGGGGACACGCAGTATTTT.

This clonotype was picked up a small number of times. CDR3 nucleotides: TGTGCCAGCAGCCCTGGACTAGCGGGAGGCACAGATACGCAGTATTTT. Translating gives CASSPGLAGGTDTQYF. The rearrangement links TRBV7-2 to TRBJ2-3, with 13 bases that match TRBD2. The length of the CDR3 is 16 residues. The trim removed 5 bases at V and 1 base at J, leaving 3 bases unmatched. Germline V gene lookup returns CDR1 SGHTA and CDR2 FQGNSA. Looking up the rest from reference TRBV7-2 and TRBJ2-3 gives the full variable domain: GAGVSQSPSNKVTEKGKDVELRCDPISGHTALYWYRQSLGQGLEFLIYFQGNSAPDKSGLPSDRFSAERTGGSVSTLTIQRTQQEDSAVYLCASSPGLAGGTDTQYFGPGTRLTVL.

The chain joins TRBV9 to TRBJ2-3; 7 positions agree with TRBD1. After removal of 2 bases from V and 2 bases from J, the junction contained 5 bases not matched to a gene. Germline CDR1 reads SGDLS; CDR2 reads YYNGEE. The CDR3 spans 15 residues. CDR3 region: CASSVRQGATDTQYF. CDR3 sequence (DNA): TGTGCCAGCAGCGTCAGACAGGGAGCCACAGATACGCAGTATTTT.

The chain employs TRBV11-2 and TRBJ2-3, with 12 bases identical to TRBD1. The germline V gene encodes CDR1 SGHAT and CDR2 FQNNGV. V shed 3 bases and J 5 bases; nucleotides not matched to a gene: 6. The CDR3 has 16 amino acids. For the CDR3, the DNA is TGTGCCAGCAGCTTGGGGACAGGGGGCAACGAAGATACGCAGTATTTT. This encodes CASSLGTGGNEDTQYF.

In its sample, this clonotype was seen a few times. The chain uses TRBV12-3 or TRBV12-4 and TRBJ2-5, with D maybe TRBD1 (6 bases). The CDR3 sequence is 13 residues long. V gave up 5 bases and J gave up 5 bases, with 12 bases separating them. CDR3 region: CASSEGERETQYF. CDR3 nucleotides: TGTGCCAGCAGTGAGGGGGAGAGGGAGACCCAGTACTTC.

This clonotype was seen only a few times. V usage is TRBV15 and J usage is TRBJ2-4; unclear D gene. V was cut by 3 bases and J by 8 bases, with 11 bases left in between. This CDR3 spans 13 amino acids. Germline V CDR1 and CDR2: LNHNV, YYDKDF (reference sequence). The CDR3 protein is CATSSGRWDIQYF. CDR3 sequence (DNA): TGTGCCACCAGCAGCGGTCGGTGGGACATTCAGTACTTC. The full variable domain, its missing parts supplied by reference TRBV15 and TRBJ2-4, is DAMVIQNPRYQVTQFGKPVTLSCSQTLNHNVMYWYQQKSSQAPKLLFHYYDKDFNNEADTPDNFQSRRPNTSFCFLDIRSPGLGDTAMYLCATSSGRWDIQYFGAGTRLSVL.

In this sample, this clonotype turned up many times. In DNA, the CDR3 is TGTGCCAGCCAGCCGGGACTAGATAGTAGTGAGCAGTTCTTC. Its translation: CASQPGLDSSEQFF. The chain recombines TRBV6-2 or TRBV6-3 with TRBJ2-1, with TRBD2 matching over 8 bases. This CDR3 has 14 amino acids. J gave up 9 bases and V 8 bases, and 12 bases lay outside the gene matches. Germline loops: CDR1 MNHEY, CDR2 SVGEGT.

Here the CDR3 DNA reads TGTGCCAGCAGTTTACTCGGCCGCACAGATACGCAGTATTTT. Its protein is CASSLLGRTDTQYF. The chain is built from TRBV12-3 or TRBV12-4 and TRBJ2-3; D gene ambiguous. The V end was cut by 2 bases, the J end by 1 base, with 7 bases between. CDR3 size: 14 residues.

CDR3 nucleotide sequence: TGTGCTAGTGGTTTGCTACAGGGCACGACCTACGAGCAGTACTTC. It codes for CASGLLQGTTYEQYF. The chain is built from TRBV12-5 and TRBJ2-7, with a weak D call TRBD1 (6 bases). V lost 2 bases, J lost 2 bases, and 13 bases lay in between. The CDR3 extends over 15 amino acids. Germline V gives CDR1 LGHNT, CDR2 FRNRAP.

This clonotype showed up just a few times. The chain joins TRBV11-2 to TRBJ1-1; unclear D gene. V was shortened by 1 base and J by 1 base, with 7 bases between the two germline ends. The CDR3 covers 14 residues. CDR1 and CDR2 (germline): SGHAT, FQNNGV. CDR3 residues: CASSLASRNTEAFF. The CDR3 DNA reads TGTGCCAGCAGCTTAGCGAGCAGGAACACTGAAGCTTTCTTT.

The V call is TRBV2, the J call TRBJ1-4, with a weak D call TRBD1 (5 bases). Germline values: CDR1 SNHLY, CDR2 FYNNEI. Trimming removed 6 bases from V and 4 bases from J, with 12 bases in between. The CDR3 contains 14 residues. CDR3 nucleotide sequence: TGTGCCAGCAGGCAGGGACGGTTTAATGAAAAACTGTTTTTT. Translation: CASRQGRFNEKLFF.

This clonotype has a handful of counts. The chain has TRBV5-5 and TRBJ1-1; TRBD1 aligns across 9 bases. Trimming at V came to 3 bases and at J to 4 bases, leaving 7 bases not matched to a gene. The germline V gene encodes CDR1 SGHKS and CDR2 YYEKEE (reference sequence). This CDR3 comprises 15 residues. The CDR3 DNA reads TGTGCCAGCAGCTCCCACAGGGGGCCGGGCACTGAAGCTTTCTTT. It codes for CASSSHRGPGTEAFF.

The gene calls are TRBV5-1 and TRBJ2-7, with TRBD2 identical over 7 bases. The germline V gene has CDR1 SGHRS and CDR2 YFSETQ. This CDR3 contains 15 residues. V was pared by 4 bases and J by 0 bases, with 7 bases of the junction left unmatched. The CDR3 DNA reads TGCGCCAGCAGCGAGCGGGGTAAACCCTCCTACGAGCAGTACTTC. It is translated as CASSERGKPSYEQYF.

The chain couples TRBV10-3 to TRBJ1-5; D remains ambiguous. The CDR3 consists of 12 residues. Germline V gene lookup returns CDR1 ENHRY and CDR2 SYGVKD. Trimming cost V 2 bases and J 4 bases, with 3 bases left between them. The CDR3 coding sequence is TGTGCCATCAGTGAGCGGAATCAGCCCCAGCATTTT. Translation gives CAISERNQPQHF.

The sample holds a few counts of this clonotype. This chain uses TRBV7-3 with TRBJ2-1; D could derive from TRBD1 or TRBD2 (5 bases each). V lost 5 bases to trimming and J lost 5 bases, with 13 bases between them. This CDR3 contains 14 residues. Germline V lookup: CDR1 SGHTA, CDR2 FQGTGA. CDR3 protein: CASSPEGPNNEQFF. For the CDR3, the DNA is TGTGCCAGCAGCCCCGAGGGACCCAACAATGAGCAGTTCTTC.

This clonotype was recorded a few times. This chain connects TRBV30 to TRBJ2-1, with D unresolved. Trimming pared 5 bases from V and 4 bases from J, leaving 15 bases between. The CDR3 covers 14 residues. Germline CDR1 and CDR2: GTSNPN and SVGIG (reference sequence). The CDR3 DNA sequence: TGTGCCTGGTCGGCGGAACCCGGTTACAATGAGCAGTTCTTC. Its translation is CAWSAEPGYNEQFF.

In its sample, this clonotype was seen a few times. CDR3 DNA sequence: TGTGCCAGCAGCTCTAGCGCCTATTTGATCCACGAGCAGTACTTC. Its translation: CASSSSAYLIHEQYF. The genes are TRBV7-2 and TRBJ2-7; tentative D call: TRBD2 (6 bases). The V end lost 4 bases, the J end lost 5 bases, and 18 bases lay between the germline ends. CDR1 and CDR2 from the germline V gene are SGHTA and FQGNSA. The CDR3 consists of 15 residues.

In its sample, this clonotype was seen a few times. J is TRBJ1-6 and V is TRBV5-1; 7 positions agree with TRBD1. The CDR3 sequence is 15 residues long. After removal of 0 bases from V and 5 bases from J, the junction contained 2 bases not matched to a gene. From germline, CDR1 is SGHRS and CDR2 YFSETQ. This CDR3 is CASSLEGGNNSPLHF. DNA of the CDR3: TGCGCCAGCAGCTTGGAAGGGGGCAATAATTCACCCCTCCACTTT.

This clonotype came up a few times. The chain joins TRBV12-3 or TRBV12-4 to TRBJ2-4, with 7 bases that match TRBD1. This CDR3 comprises 13 residues. The ends lost 4 bases at V and 14 bases at J; junction bases unmatched: 11. The DNA for the CDR3 is TGTGCCAGCAGTTCCATGGGGCAGGGGGTGGAGTACTTC. Translating gives CASSSMGQGVEYF.

This clonotype was picked up a small number of times. V gene TRBV7-8 combines with J gene TRBJ2-1; D is perhaps TRBD2 (5 bases). V was cut by 3 bases and J by 0 bases, with 9 bases left in between. The length of the CDR3 is 15 residues. Germline V CDR1 and CDR2: SGHVS, FQNEAQ. CDR3 sequence: CASSFRDYSYNEQFF. CDR3 nucleotide sequence: TGTGCCAGCAGCTTTAGAGACTACTCCTACAATGAGCAGTTCTTC.

This chain connects TRBV3-1 to TRBJ2-3; D remains ambiguous. CDR1 and CDR2 (germline): LGHDT, YNNKEL (reference sequence). This CDR3 has 13 residues. V dropped 6 bases and J dropped 11 bases, with 18 bases sitting between them. CDR3 sequence (DNA): TGTGCCAGCAGTTCCCCTGGGTATAAGAGGCAGTATTTT. It translates to CASSSPGYKRQYF.

In this sample, this clonotype turned up a few times. The J gene is TRBJ2-1, the V gene TRBV3-1; TRBD2 agrees at 8 bases. The germline gives CDR1 LGHDT, CDR2 YNNKEL (reference sequence). CDR3 length: 20 amino acids. The V and J ends lost 1 base and 5 bases, in that order; junction bases with no gene match: 19. The CDR3 DNA follows: TGTGCCAGCAGCCAAGCCGAGCTCTTAGCGGGACCAGCCCCCGACAATGAGCAGTTCTTC. Encoded protein: CASSQAELLAGPAPDNEQFF.